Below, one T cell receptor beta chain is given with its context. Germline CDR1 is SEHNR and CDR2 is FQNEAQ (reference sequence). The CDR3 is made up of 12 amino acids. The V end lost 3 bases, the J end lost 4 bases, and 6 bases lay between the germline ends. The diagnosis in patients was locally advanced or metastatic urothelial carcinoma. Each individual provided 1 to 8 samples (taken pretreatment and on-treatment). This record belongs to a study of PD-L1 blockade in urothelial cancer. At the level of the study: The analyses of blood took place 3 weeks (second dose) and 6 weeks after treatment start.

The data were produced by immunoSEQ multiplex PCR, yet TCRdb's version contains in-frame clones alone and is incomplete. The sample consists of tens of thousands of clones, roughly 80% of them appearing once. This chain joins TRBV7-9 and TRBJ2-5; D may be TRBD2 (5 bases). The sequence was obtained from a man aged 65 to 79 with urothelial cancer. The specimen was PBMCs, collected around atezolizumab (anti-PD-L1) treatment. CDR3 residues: CASSFEGETQYF. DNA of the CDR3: TGTGCCAGCAGCTTCGAGGGAGAGACCCAGTACTTC.